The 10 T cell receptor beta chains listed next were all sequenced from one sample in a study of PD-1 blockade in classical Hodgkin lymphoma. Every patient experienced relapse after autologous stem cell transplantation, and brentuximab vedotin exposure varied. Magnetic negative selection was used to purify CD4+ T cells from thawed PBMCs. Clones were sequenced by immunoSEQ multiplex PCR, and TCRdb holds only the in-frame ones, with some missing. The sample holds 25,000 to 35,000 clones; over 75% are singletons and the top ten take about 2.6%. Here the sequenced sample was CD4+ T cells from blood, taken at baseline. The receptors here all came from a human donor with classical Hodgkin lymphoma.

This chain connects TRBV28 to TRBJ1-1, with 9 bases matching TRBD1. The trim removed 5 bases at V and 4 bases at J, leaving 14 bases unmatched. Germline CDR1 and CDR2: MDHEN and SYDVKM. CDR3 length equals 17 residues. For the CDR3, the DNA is TGTGCCAGCAGTCCAACCTTGGGACAGGGTATAGGCACTGAAGCTTTCTTT. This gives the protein CASSPTLGQGIGTEAFF.

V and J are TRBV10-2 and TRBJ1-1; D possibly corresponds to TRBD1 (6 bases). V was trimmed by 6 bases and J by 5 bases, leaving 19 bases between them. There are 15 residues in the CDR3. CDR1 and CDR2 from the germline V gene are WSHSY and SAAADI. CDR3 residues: CASSPLRGPGTEAFF. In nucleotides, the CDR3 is TGCGCCAGCAGCCCGCTTCGGGGGCCCGGGACTGAAGCTTTCTTT.

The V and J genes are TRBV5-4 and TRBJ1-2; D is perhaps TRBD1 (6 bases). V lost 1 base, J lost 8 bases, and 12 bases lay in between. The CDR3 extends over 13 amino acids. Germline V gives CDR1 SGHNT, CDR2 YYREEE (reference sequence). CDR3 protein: CASSLFPGEGYTF. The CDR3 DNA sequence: TGTGCCAGCAGCTTGTTCCCAGGGGAGGGCTACACCTTC.

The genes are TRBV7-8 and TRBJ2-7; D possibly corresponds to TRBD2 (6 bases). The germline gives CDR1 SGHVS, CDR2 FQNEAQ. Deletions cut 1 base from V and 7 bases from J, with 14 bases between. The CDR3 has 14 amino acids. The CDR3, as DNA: TGTGCCAGCAGCTTAGAGTCGGGGGTGGGGGAGCAGTACTTC. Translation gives CASSLESGVGEQYF. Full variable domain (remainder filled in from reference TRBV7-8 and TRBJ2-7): GAGVSQSPRYKVAKRGQDVALRCDPISGHVSLFWYQQALGQGPEFLTYFQNEAQLDKSGLPSDRFFAERPEGSVSTLKIQRTQQEDSAVYLCASSLESGVGEQYFGPGTRLTVT.

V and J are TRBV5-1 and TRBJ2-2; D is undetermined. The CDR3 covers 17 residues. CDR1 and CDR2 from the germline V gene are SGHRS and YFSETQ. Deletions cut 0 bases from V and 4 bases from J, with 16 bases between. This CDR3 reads CASSLGGTRQATGELFF. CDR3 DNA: TGCGCCAGCAGCTTGGGGGGAACTCGGCAGGCCACCGGGGAGCTGTTTTTT. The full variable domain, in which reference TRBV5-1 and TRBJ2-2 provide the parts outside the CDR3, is KAGVTQTPRYLIKTRGQQVTLSCSPISGHRSVSWYQQTPGQGLQFLFEYFSETQRNKGNFPGRFSGRQFSNSRSEMNVSTLELGDSALYLCASSLGGTRQATGELFFGEGSRLTVL.

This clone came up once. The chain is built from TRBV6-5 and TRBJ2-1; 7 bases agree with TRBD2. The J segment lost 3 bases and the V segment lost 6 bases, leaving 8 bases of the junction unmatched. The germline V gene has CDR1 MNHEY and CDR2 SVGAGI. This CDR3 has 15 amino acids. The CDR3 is CASRGGRWGYNEQFF. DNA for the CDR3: TGTGCCAGCAGGGGAGGGAGGTGGGGCTACAATGAGCAGTTCTTC.

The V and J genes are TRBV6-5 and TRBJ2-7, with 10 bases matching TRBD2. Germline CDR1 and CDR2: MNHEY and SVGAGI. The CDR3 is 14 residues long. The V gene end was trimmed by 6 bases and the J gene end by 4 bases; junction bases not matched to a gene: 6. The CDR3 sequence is CASRSSGSTYEQYF. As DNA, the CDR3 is TGTGCCAGCAGATCTAGCGGGAGTACGTACGAGCAGTACTTC.

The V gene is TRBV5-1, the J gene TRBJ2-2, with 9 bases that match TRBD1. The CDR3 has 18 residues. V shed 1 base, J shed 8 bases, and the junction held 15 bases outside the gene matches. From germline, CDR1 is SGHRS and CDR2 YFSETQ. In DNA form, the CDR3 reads TGCGCCAGCAGCTTGCAATGGGACAGGGATGTTACACCGGGGGAGCTGTTTTTT. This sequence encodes CASSLQWDRDVTPGELFF.

CDR3 in amino acids: CASSTHLRYQKGNEQFF. In nucleotides, the CDR3 is TGTGCCAGCAGCACCCACCTGAGATACCAAAAGGGCAATGAGCAGTTCTTC. This chain connects TRBV7-9 to TRBJ2-1; D remains ambiguous. CDR1 SEHNR and CDR2 FQNEAQ come from the germline V gene (reference sequence). With 5 bases removed from V and 6 bases from J, the gap between germline ends came to 23 bases. The CDR3 is 17 residues long.

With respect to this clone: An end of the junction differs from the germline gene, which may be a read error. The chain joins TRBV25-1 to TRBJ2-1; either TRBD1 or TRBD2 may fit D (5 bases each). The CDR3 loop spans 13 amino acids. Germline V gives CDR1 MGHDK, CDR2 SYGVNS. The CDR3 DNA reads TGTGCCAGCAGGAAGGGACCATACAGTGAGCAGTTCTTC. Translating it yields CASRKGPYSEQFF.